This TCR beta chain was sequenced during a study of T cell changes during pregnancy in multiple sclerosis. Clones were read by immunoSEQ multiplex PCR, and TCRdb kept only the in-frame ones, dropping some. Among approximately 97,000 clones listed, over 75% were seen once. Looked up from germline, CDR1 is SGHDT and CDR2 is YYEEEE. The CDR3 length is 15 residues. With V trimmed by 2 bases and J by 7 bases, 4 bases remained unmatched. The chain couples TRBV5-6 to TRBJ1-4; TRBD1 matches at 11 bases. The sample was peripheral blood, taken in the second trimester of pregnancy. The receptor's source is a female donor in good health, enrolled as a control in a pregnancy study. CDR3 sequence: CASSFRDRGSEKLFF. The CDR3 DNA reads TGTGCCAGCAGCTTCCGGGACAGGGGGAGTGAAAAACTGTTTTTT.